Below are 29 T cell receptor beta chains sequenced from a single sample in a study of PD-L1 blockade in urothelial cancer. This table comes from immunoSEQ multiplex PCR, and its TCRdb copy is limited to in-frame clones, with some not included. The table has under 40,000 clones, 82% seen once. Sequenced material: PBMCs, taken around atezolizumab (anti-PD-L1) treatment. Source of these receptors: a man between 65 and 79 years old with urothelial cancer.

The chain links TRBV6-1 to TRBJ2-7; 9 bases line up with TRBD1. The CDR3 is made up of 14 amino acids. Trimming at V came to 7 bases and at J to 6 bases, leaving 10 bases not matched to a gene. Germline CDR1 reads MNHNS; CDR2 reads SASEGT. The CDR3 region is CASTGTGRGSEQYF. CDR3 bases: TGTGCCAGCACCGGGACAGGGCGGGGGTCCGAGCAGTACTTC.

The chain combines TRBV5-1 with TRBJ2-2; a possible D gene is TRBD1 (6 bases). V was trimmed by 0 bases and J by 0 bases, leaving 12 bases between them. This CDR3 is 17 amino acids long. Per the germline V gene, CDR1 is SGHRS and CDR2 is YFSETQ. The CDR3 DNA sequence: TGCGCCAGCAGCTTGGGCAGGGGCGGTTCGAACACCGGGGAGCTGTTTTTT. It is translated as CASSLGRGGSNTGELFF.

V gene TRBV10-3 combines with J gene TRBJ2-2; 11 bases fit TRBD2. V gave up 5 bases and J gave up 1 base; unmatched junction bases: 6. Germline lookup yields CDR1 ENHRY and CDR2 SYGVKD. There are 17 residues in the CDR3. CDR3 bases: TGTGCCATCAGTCTAACTAGCGGGGGCCAGAACACCGGGGAGCTGTTTTTT. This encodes CAISLTSGGQNTGELFF.

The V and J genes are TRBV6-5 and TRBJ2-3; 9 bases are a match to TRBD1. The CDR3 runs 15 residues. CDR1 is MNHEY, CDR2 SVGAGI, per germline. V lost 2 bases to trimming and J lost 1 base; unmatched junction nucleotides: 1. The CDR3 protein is CASSYRTGGTDTQYF. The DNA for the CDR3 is TGTGCCAGCAGTTACCGGACAGGGGGCACAGATACGCAGTATTTT.

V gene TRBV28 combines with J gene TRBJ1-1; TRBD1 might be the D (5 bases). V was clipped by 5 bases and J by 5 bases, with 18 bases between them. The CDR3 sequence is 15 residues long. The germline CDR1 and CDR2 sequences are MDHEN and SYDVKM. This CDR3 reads CASSQQSQGRTEAFF. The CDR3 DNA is TGTGCCAGCAGTCAACAATCCCAGGGTAGGACTGAAGCTTTCTTT.

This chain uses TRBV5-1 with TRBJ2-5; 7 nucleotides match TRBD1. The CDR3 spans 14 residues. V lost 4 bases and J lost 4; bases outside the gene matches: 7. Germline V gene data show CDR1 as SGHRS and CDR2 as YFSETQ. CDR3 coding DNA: TGCGCCAGCAGCCCAAACACAGGGGTAGAGACCCAGTACTTC. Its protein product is CASSPNTGVETQYF.

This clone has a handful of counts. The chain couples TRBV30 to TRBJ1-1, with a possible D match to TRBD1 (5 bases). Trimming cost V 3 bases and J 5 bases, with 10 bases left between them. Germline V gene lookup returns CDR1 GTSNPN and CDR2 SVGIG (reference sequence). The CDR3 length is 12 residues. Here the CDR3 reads CAWSPRVTEAFF. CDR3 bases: TGTGCCTGGAGCCCCAGGGTAACTGAAGCTTTCTTT.

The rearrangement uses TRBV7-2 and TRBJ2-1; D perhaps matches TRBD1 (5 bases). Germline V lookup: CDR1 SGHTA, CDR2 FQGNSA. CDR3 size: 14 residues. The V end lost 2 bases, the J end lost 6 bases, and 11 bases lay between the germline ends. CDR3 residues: CASSLTWGPNEQFF. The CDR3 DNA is TGTGCCAGCAGCTTAACGTGGGGCCCCAATGAGCAGTTCTTC. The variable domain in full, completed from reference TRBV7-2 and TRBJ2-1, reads GAGVSQSPSNKVTEKGKDVELRCDPISGHTALYWYRQSLGQGLEFLIYFQGNSAPDKSGLPSDRFSAERTGGSVSTLTIQRTQQEDSAVYLCASSLTWGPNEQFFGPGTRLTVL.

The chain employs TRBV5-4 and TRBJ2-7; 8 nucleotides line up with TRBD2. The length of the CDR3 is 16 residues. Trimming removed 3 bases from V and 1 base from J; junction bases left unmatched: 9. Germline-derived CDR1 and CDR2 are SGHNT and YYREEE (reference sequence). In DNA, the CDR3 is TGTGCCAGCAGCTCCCGGGGGGGCGGGTTATCCTACGAGCAGTACTTC. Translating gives CASSSRGGGLSYEQYF.

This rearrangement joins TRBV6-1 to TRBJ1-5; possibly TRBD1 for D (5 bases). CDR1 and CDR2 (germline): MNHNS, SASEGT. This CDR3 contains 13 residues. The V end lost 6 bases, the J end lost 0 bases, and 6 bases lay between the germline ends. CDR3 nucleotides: TGTGCCAGCAGGACAGTTAGCAATCAGCCCCAGCATTTT. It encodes CASRTVSNQPQHF.

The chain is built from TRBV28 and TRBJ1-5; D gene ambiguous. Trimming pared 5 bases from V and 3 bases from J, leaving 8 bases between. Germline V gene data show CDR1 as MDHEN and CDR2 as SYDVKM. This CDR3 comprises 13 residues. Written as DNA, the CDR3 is TGTGCCAGCAGTGACATATACAATCAGCCCCAGCATTTT. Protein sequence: CASSDIYNQPQHF.

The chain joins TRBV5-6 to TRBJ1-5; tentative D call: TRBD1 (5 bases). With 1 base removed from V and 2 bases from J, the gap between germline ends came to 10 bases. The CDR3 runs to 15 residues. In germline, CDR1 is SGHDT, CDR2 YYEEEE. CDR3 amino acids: CASSLRGWGNQPQHF. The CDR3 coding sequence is TGTGCCAGCAGCTTGAGGGGATGGGGCAATCAGCCCCAGCATTTT.

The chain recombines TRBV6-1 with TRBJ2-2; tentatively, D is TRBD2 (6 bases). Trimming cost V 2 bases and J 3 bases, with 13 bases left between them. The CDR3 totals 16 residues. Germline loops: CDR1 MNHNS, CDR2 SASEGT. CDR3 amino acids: CASSENPGSYTGELFF. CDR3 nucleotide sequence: TGTGCCAGCAGTGAAAACCCCGGGAGCTACACCGGGGAGCTGTTTTTT.

CDR3 DNA sequence: TGTGCCAGCAGCACAGACGGTGGTAACTATGGCTACACCTTC. It encodes CASSTDGGNYGYTF. The chain joins TRBV7-2 to TRBJ1-2; D is undetermined. Deletions cut 5 bases from V and 1 base from J, with 11 bases between. Germline CDR1 reads SGHTA; CDR2 reads FQGNSA. This CDR3 region has 14 residues.

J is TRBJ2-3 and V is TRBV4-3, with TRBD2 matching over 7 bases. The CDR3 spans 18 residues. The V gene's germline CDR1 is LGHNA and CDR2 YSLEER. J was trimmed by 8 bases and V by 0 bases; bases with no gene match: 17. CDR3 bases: TGCGCCAGCAGCCAAGATGCGAGGGCTAGCGGTCCCATATCTACGCAGTATTTT. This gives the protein CASSQDARASGPISTQYF.

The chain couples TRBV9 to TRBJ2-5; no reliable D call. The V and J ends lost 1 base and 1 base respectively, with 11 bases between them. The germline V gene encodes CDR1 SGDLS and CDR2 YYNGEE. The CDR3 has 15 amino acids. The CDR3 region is CASSVSTSSQETQYF. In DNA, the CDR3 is TGTGCCAGCAGCGTAAGTACATCCTCCCAAGAGACCCAGTACTTC.

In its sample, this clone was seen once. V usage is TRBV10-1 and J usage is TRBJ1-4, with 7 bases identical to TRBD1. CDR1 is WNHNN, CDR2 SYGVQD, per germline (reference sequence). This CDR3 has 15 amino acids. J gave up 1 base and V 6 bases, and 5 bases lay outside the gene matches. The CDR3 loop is CASRDRKITNEKLFF. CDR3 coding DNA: TGCGCCAGCAGGGACAGGAAAATAACTAATGAAAAACTGTTTTTT.

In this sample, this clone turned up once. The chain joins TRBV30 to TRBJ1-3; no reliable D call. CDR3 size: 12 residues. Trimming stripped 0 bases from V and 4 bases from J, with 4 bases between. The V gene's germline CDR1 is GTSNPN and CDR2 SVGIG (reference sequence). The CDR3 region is CAWSVRGNTIYF. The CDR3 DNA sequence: TGTGCCTGGAGTGTTCGGGGAAACACCATATATTTT.

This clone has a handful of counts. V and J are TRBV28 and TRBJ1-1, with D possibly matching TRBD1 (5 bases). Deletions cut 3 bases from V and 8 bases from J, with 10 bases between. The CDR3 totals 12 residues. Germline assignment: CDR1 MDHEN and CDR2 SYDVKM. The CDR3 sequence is CASSLRQREAFF. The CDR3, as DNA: TGTGCCAGCAGTTTGAGACAGAGGGAAGCTTTCTTT.

DNA for the CDR3: TGTGCCAGCAGTTATGGGGGGGCGGGGGGAAGGGATGAGCAGTTCTTC. It encodes CASSYGGAGGRDEQFF. The V call is TRBV6-5, the J call TRBJ2-1, with TRBD2 matching 8 bases. Per germline, CDR1 MNHEY and CDR2 SVGAGI. The CDR3 is made up of 16 amino acids. The V and J ends lost 3 bases and 8 bases, in that order; junction bases with no gene match: 12.

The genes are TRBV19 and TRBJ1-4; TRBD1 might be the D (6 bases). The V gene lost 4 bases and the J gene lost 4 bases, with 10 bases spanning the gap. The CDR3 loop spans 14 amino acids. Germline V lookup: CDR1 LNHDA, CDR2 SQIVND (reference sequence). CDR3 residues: CASSTGQFNEKLFF. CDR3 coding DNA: TGTGCCAGTAGTACCGGACAGTTTAATGAAAAACTGTTTTTT.

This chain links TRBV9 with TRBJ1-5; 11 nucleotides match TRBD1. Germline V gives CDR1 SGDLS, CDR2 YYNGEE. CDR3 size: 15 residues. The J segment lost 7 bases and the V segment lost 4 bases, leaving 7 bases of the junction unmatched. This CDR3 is CASSPEGTGGQPQHF. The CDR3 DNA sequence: TGTGCCAGCAGCCCCGAAGGGACAGGGGGACAGCCCCAGCATTTT.

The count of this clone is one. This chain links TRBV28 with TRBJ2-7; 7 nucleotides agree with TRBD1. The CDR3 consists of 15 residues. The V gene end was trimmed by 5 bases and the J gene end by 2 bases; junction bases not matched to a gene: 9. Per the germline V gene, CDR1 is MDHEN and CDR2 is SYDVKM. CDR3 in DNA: TGTGCCAGCAGTACATCGACAGGGAAGGCCTACGAGCAGTACTTC. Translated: CASSTSTGKAYEQYF.

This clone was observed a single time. The CDR3 region is CASSLGGGIAYNEQFF. The CDR3 nucleotides are TGTGCCAGCAGCTTGGGGGGCGGGATCGCCTACAATGAGCAGTTCTTC. The chain recombines TRBV5-4 with TRBJ2-1; a weak D match, TRBD2 (6 bases). With 0 bases removed from V and 2 bases from J, the gap between germline ends came to 12 bases. CDR1 is SGHNT and CDR2 is YYREEE in the germline V gene (reference sequence). The CDR3 is 16 amino acids.

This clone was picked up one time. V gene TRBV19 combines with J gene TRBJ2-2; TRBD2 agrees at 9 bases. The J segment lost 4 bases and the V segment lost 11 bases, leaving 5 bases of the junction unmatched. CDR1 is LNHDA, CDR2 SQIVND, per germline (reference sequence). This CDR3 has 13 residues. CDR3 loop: CASREGPTGELFF. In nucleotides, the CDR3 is TGTGCCTCGCGGGAGGGCCCCACCGGGGAGCTGTTTTTT.

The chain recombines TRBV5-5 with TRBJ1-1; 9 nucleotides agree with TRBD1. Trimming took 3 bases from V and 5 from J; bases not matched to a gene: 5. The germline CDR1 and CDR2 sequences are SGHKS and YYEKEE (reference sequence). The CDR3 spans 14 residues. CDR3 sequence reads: CASSWDREGTEAFF. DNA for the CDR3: TGTGCCAGCAGCTGGGACAGGGAGGGGACTGAAGCTTTCTTT.

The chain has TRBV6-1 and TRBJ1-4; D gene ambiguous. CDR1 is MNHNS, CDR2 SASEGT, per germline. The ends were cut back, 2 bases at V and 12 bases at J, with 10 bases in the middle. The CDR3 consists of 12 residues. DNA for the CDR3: TGTGCCAGCAGTGAACGCGGCGGCCAACTGTTTTTT. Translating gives CASSERGGQLFF.

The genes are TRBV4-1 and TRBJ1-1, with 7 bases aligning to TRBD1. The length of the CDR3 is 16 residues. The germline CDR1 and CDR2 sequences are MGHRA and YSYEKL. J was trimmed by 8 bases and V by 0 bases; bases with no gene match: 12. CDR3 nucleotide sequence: TGCGCCAGCAGCCAAGATCCAGGGGGGCGAGTAGGGGAAGCTTTCTTT. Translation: CASSQDPGGRVGEAFF.

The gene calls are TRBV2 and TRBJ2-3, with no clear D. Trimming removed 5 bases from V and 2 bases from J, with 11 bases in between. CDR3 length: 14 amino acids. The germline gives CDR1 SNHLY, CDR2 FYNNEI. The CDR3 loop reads CASSRLATTDTQYF. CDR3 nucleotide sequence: TGTGCCAGCAGTCGGTTAGCTACCACAGATACGCAGTATTTT. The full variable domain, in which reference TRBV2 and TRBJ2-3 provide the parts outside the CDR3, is EPEVTQTPSHQVTQMGQEVILRCVPISNHLYFYWYRQILGQKVEFLVSFYNNEISEKSEIFDDQFSVERPDGSNFTLKIRSTKLEDSAMYFCASSRLATTDTQYFGPGTRLTVL.